Presented here are 2 T cell receptor beta chains from one specimen sequenced in a study of shared clonotypes between healthy human individuals. Generated by immunoSEQ multiplex PCR, the TCRdb table keeps only in-frame clones and is missing some. The sample holds hundreds of thousands of clones; approximately 77% are singletons and the top ten take around 12%. The sequencing sample was made of PBMCs. The source is a middle-aged woman in good health. Some clones in this sample may be carry-over from other donors' samples.

As for this clone: This may be a read error, as it is one base from a much larger clone. V usage is TRBV6-5 and J usage is TRBJ2-1, with TRBD2 matching 8 bases. This CDR3 contains 14 residues. From germline, CDR1 is MNHEY and CDR2 SVGAGI. CDR3 nucleotide sequence: TGTGCCAGCAGTCTAGCGGGTGCGTACAATAAGCAGTTCTTC. Amino acids: CASSLAGAYNKQFF.

As concerns this clone: This is likely an artifact of a read error, given a far larger clone one base away. The chain links TRBV18 to TRBJ2-7, with D uncertain. Germline V gene data show CDR1 as KGHSH and CDR2 as LQKENI. The CDR3 is 13 residues long. For the CDR3, the DNA is TGTGCCAGCTCACCAGACCTCTCCTGCGAGCAGTACTTC. Its translation: CASSPDLSCEQYF.